Below are 2 T cell receptor beta chains sequenced from a single sample in a study of T cell repertoires in cytomegalovirus infection. One entry per CDR3 protein results from TCRdb running MiXCR on the reads. The sample has approximately 140,000 distinct CDR3 sequences, roughly 8.2% seen once. The sample taken for sequencing was PBMCs. Every receptor here comes from a human donor in good health (CMV status not recorded). Some clones in this sample may be carry-over from other donors' samples.

The genes are TRBV29-1 and TRBJ2-7, with D tentatively TRBD1 (6 bases). The V gene's germline CDR1 is SQVTM and CDR2 ANQGSEA. Trimming stripped 0 bases from V and 2 bases from J, with 11 bases between. The CDR3 is made up of 14 amino acids. The CDR3, as DNA: TGCAGCGTTGAAGATCGAGGGACAACCTACGAGCAGTACTTC. This translates into CSVEDRGTTYEQYF.

This clonotype appeared many times. The V call is TRBV7-2, the J call TRBJ2-1; tentative D call: TRBD2 (6 bases). Trimming removed 5 bases at V and 4 bases at J, with 9 bases between. Germline assignment: CDR1 SGHTA and CDR2 FQGNSA. The CDR3 totals 13 residues. The CDR3 region is CASSLSGYNEQFF. The CDR3 DNA sequence: TGTGCCAGCAGCCTTAGCGGATACAATGAGCAGTTCTTC.